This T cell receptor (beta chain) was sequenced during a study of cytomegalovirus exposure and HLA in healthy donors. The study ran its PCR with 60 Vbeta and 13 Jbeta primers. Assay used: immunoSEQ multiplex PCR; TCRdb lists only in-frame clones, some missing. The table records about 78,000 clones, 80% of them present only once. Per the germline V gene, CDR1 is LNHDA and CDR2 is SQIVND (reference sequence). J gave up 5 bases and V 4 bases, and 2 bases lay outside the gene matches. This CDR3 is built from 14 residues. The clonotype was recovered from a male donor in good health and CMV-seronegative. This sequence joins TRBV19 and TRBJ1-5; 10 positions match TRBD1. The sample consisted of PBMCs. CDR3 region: CASSRQGAHQPQHF. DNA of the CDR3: TGTGCCAGTAGTAGACAGGGGGCCCATCAGCCCCAGCATTTT.